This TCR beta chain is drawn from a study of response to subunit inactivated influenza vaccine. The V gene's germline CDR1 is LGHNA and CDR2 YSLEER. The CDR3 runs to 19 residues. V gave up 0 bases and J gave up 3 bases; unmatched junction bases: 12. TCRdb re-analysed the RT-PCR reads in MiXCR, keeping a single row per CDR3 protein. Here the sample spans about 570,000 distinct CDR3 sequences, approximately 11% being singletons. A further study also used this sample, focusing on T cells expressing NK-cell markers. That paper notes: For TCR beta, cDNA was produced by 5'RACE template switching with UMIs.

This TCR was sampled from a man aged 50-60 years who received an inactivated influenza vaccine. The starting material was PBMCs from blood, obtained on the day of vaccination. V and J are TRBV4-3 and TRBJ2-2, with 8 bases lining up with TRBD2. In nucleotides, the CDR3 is TGCGCCAGCAGCCAAGAATGGGGCGGGAGCGGGAGATACACCGGGGAGCTGTTTTTT. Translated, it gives CASSQEWGGSGRYTGELFF.